Listed here are 8 T cell receptor beta chains from one sample, sequenced in a study of blood T cell repertoires in COVID-19. TCRdb's table, derived via immunoSEQ multiplex PCR, lists solely in-frame clones and lacks some. In the table there are about half a million clones, approximately 89% of which are singletons. Sequencing was done on a sample of peripheral blood. These receptors all come from a young man with COVID-19, enrolled during active disease.

Remarks on this clone: Other nucleotide sequences from this sample produce the same CDR3. The V call is TRBV30, the J call TRBJ2-7; a possible D gene is TRBD2 (5 bases). The CDR3 runs 11 residues. Trimming removed 2 bases from V and 6 bases from J, with 8 bases in between. Looked up from germline, CDR1 is GTSNPN and CDR2 is SVGIG (reference sequence). The DNA of the CDR3 is TGTGCCTGGAGTCGGGGTGGCGAGCAGTACTTC. This sequence encodes CAWSRGGEQYF.

The genes are TRBV5-1 and TRBJ2-1; TRBD2 matches at 9 bases. This CDR3 has 15 residues. The V and J ends lost 2 bases and 9 bases, in that order; junction bases with no gene match: 9. Germline V gene lookup returns CDR1 SGHRS and CDR2 YFSETQ. This CDR3 is CASSFLAGTFGEQFF. Here the CDR3 DNA reads TGCGCCAGCAGCTTCCTAGCGGGGACCTTCGGTGAGCAGTTCTTC.

The CDR3 region has the DNA TGCGCCAGCAGCCAAGGAAGGGGACAGGGGACCTACGAGCAGTACTTC. This codes for CASSQGRGQGTYEQYF. This chain uses TRBV4-1 with TRBJ2-7; 10 positions match TRBD1. The germline V gene has CDR1 MGHRA and CDR2 YSYEKL. The CDR3 runs 16 residues. With V trimmed by 1 base and J by 2 bases, 5 bases remained unmatched.

The chain combines TRBV6-2 or TRBV6-3 with TRBJ1-5; 7 nucleotides align to TRBD1. This CDR3 contains 13 residues. With V trimmed by 4 bases and J by 4 bases, 1 base remained unmatched. Germline lookup yields CDR1 MNHEY and CDR2 SVGEGT. The CDR3 region has the DNA TGTGCCAGCAGTTCACAGGGGAATCAGCCCCAGCATTTT. The encoded protein is CASSSQGNQPQHF.

CDR3 in amino acids: CASGVSRDRGSQPQHF. CDR3 DNA: TGTGCCAGCGGAGTTAGCAGGGACAGGGGAAGTCAGCCCCAGCATTTT. The genes are TRBV13 and TRBJ1-5; 10 positions agree with TRBD1. There are 16 residues in the CDR3. V lost 8 bases, J lost 6 bases, and 13 bases stayed unmatched. CDR1 PRHDT and CDR2 FYEKMQ come from the germline V gene (reference sequence).

About this clone itself: At the DNA level, this CDR3 is encoded by other sequences in the same sample as well. V is TRBV19 and J is TRBJ1-1, with D possibly being TRBD1 (5 bases). V lost 1 base and J lost 5, with 14 bases in between. The CDR3 consists of 15 residues. Germline CDR1 is LNHDA and CDR2 is SQIVND (reference sequence). The CDR3 loop reads CASSIGGGAGTEAFF. CDR3 nucleotide sequence: TGTGCCAGTAGTATAGGCGGTGGGGCGGGGACTGAAGCTTTCTTT.

The rearrangement links TRBV5-1 to TRBJ2-7, with D maybe TRBD1 (5 bases). Per germline, CDR1 SGHRS and CDR2 YFSETQ. Trimming took 4 bases from V and 5 from J, leaving 13 bases between them. This CDR3 is built from 13 residues. CDR3 residues: CASSEQGFHEQYF. The DNA for the CDR3 is TGCGCCAGCAGCGAGCAGGGATTTCACGAGCAGTACTTC. Full variable domain (missing parts from reference TRBV5-1 and TRBJ2-7): KAGVTQTPRYLIKTRGQQVTLSCSPISGHRSVSWYQQTPGQGLQFLFEYFSETQRNKGNFPGRFSGRQFSNSRSEMNVSTLELGDSALYLCASSEQGFHEQYFGPGTRLTVT.

The gene calls are TRBV3-1 (or the pseudogene TRBV3-2) and TRBJ2-3; tentatively, D is TRBD2 (6 bases). The CDR3 spans 15 residues. CDR1 and CDR2 from the germline V gene are LGHDT and YNNKEL (reference sequence). Trimming pared 5 bases from V and 3 bases from J, leaving 15 bases between. CDR3 bases: TGTGCCAGCAGCTCCCCGGGCGGGGAGACAGATACGCAGTATTTT. Protein sequence: CASSSPGGETDTQYF.